The 25 T cell receptor beta chains reported below all come from one sample, sequenced in a study of CD4 T cells in relation to SARS-CoV-2 and coronaviruses. Here immunoSEQ multiplex PCR was the method, and the copy in TCRdb shows in-frame clones only, minus some. The sample shows 60,000 to 80,000 clones, over 70% of them seen only once. Before the COVID-19 pandemic, during about 2011-2019, CD4+ T cells were taken from unexposed donors. Sequencing used memory CD4+ T cells from PBMCs. These receptors all stem from a human donor in good health.

The chain joins TRBV5-6 to TRBJ1-1; TRBD1 is a possible D gene (5 bases). Germline values: CDR1 SGHDT, CDR2 YYEEEE. The CDR3 is 15 residues long. Trimming removed 2 bases from V and 11 bases from J, with 22 bases in between. This CDR3 is CASSLPGTEPTSAFF. The CDR3 DNA sequence: TGTGCCAGCAGCTTACCGGGGACGGAGCCCACCTCCGCTTTCTTT.

The V call is TRBV9, the J call TRBJ1-4; D gene uncertain. In germline, CDR1 is SGDLS, CDR2 YYNGEE. The CDR3 has 16 residues. Trimming shortened V by 4 bases and J by 0 bases, and 13 bases separated the two germline ends. The CDR3 sequence is CASSYDFGATNEKLFF. As DNA, the CDR3 is TGTGCCAGCAGCTATGACTTCGGTGCAACTAATGAAAAACTGTTTTTT.

The chain recombines TRBV3-1 (or the pseudogene TRBV3-2) with TRBJ2-7; D is perhaps TRBD2 (6 bases). Per germline, CDR1 LGHDT and CDR2 YNNKEL (reference sequence). V was trimmed by 4 bases and J by 4 bases, leaving 17 bases between them. The CDR3 loop spans 15 amino acids. CDR3 protein: CASSRSGLSEYEQYF. In DNA form, the CDR3 reads TGTGCCAGCAGCCGCTCAGGACTATCCGAGTACGAGCAGTACTTC.

The V and J genes are TRBV6-1 and TRBJ2-7; D uncertain. CDR1 and CDR2 (germline): MNHNS, SASEGT. This CDR3 is built from 13 residues. The germline V and J ends were trimmed by 3 bases and 2 bases, with 8 bases remaining between them. The CDR3 reads CASSENTPYEQYF. The CDR3, as DNA: TGTGCCAGCAGTGAGAACACCCCCTACGAGCAGTACTTC.

The V and J genes are TRBV19 and TRBJ1-5, with D perhaps TRBD1 (5 bases). Germline values: CDR1 LNHDA, CDR2 SQIVND (reference sequence). Trimming left V 4 bases short and J 5 bases short, with 15 bases between. This CDR3 contains 15 residues. CDR3 loop: CASSTQSGFDQPQHF. The DNA for the CDR3 is TGTGCCAGTAGTACTCAATCAGGGTTCGATCAGCCCCAGCATTTT.

The gene calls are TRBV11-2 and TRBJ2-2; D remains ambiguous. V shed 5 bases and J shed 1 base, with 5 bases lying between them. The CDR3 is 13 amino acids. The germline CDR1 and CDR2 sequences are SGHAT and FQNNGV. The CDR3 DNA follows: TGTGCCAGCAGCGCGGTGAACACCGGGGAGCTGTTTTTT. Protein: CASSAVNTGELFF.

This clone was detected once. This sequence joins TRBV7-9 and TRBJ1-1; 7 nucleotides align to TRBD1. J gave up 5 bases and V 3 bases, and 18 bases lay outside the gene matches. The CDR3 runs to 18 residues. Per the germline V gene, CDR1 is SEHNR and CDR2 is FQNEAQ (reference sequence). CDR3 bases: TGTGCCAGCAGCTTGTCCCGCTCTACACCGACAGGGAGGACTGAAGCTTTCTTT. Its translation: CASSLSRSTPTGRTEAFF.

The chain has TRBV19 and TRBJ2-5; D possibly uses TRBD1 or TRBD2 (5 bases each). The CDR3 sequence is 14 residues long. Deletions cut 8 bases from V and 4 bases from J, with 17 bases between. The germline CDR1 and CDR2 sequences are LNHDA and SQIVND (reference sequence). CDR3: CASPDPEGTETQYF. The CDR3 bases are TGTGCCAGTCCCGATCCCGAGGGGACAGAGACCCAGTACTTC.

V gene TRBV6-5 combines with J gene TRBJ1-1; D is ambiguous. This CDR3 comprises 11 residues. V was clipped by 9 bases and J by 3 bases, with 8 bases between them. In germline, CDR1 is MNHEY, CDR2 SVGAGI. The CDR3 sequence is CASRRDTEAFF. The CDR3 DNA is TGTGCCAGTAGGAGGGACACTGAAGCTTTCTTT.

This chain links TRBV5-6 with TRBJ1-5; D is perhaps TRBD1 (5 bases). The CDR3 length is 15 residues. V dropped 0 bases and J dropped 10 bases, with 17 bases sitting between them. Germline CDR1 reads SGHDT; CDR2 reads YYEEEE. The CDR3 nucleotides are TGTGCCAGCAGCTTGGGATGGGCAGGGACTAAACCCCAGCATTTT. Residues: CASSLGWAGTKPQHF.

The V and J genes are TRBV5-8 and TRBJ2-3; 7 positions match TRBD2. CDR3 length: 12 amino acids. The V and J ends lost 5 bases and 6 bases, in that order; junction bases with no gene match: 3. The V gene's germline CDR1 is SGHTS and CDR2 YDEGEE. The CDR3 DNA sequence: TGTGCCAGCAGATCCGGGAGGGATACGCAGTATTTT. Translating it yields CASRSGRDTQYF.

This sequence joins TRBV10-3 and TRBJ2-2; D unresolved. CDR1 and CDR2 (germline): ENHRY, SYGVKD. The CDR3 spans 16 residues. Trimming cost V 2 bases and J 0 bases, with 10 bases left between them. Here the CDR3 DNA reads TGTGCCATCAGTGAGCGCAAGCACGCGAACACCGGGGAGCTGTTTTTT. Its translation: CAISERKHANTGELFF.

The rearrangement links TRBV10-3 to TRBJ2-3; a weak D match, TRBD2 (5 bases). Trimming left V 0 bases short and J 6 bases short, with 10 bases between. CDR1 and CDR2 from the germline V gene are ENHRY and SYGVKD. The CDR3 has 14 residues. CDR3 loop: CAISESEVGDTQYF. The DNA for the CDR3 is TGTGCCATCAGTGAGTCGGAGGTCGGGGATACGCAGTATTTT.

The genes are TRBV6-1 and TRBJ2-7; TRBD2 is a possible D gene (6 bases). CDR1 and CDR2 from the germline V gene are MNHNS and SASEGT. The CDR3 has 14 residues. V was shortened by 2 bases and J by 6 bases, with 14 bases between the two germline ends. CDR3 coding DNA: TGTGCCAGCAGTGAATTGGCGGGGTATGGCGAGCAGTACTTC. Amino acid sequence: CASSELAGYGEQYF.

This rearrangement joins TRBV5-3 to TRBJ1-5; D is ambiguous. TRBV5-3 is known as an ORF, though its function is uncertain. Trimming removed 3 bases at V and 9 bases at J, with 10 bases between. This CDR3 region has 12 residues. CDR3 sequence (DNA): TGTGCCAGAAGCTACGGGCTCATGCCCCAGCATTTT. It encodes CARSYGLMPQHF.

J is TRBJ2-1 and V is TRBV6-5; 8 bases fit TRBD2. Losses at the gene ends were 0 bases for V and 8 bases for J; bases not matched to a gene: 6. In germline, CDR1 is MNHEY, CDR2 SVGAGI. The CDR3 runs 15 residues. CDR3 coding DNA: TGTGCCAGCAGTTACTCGGCGGCGGGAGGAGATGAGCAGTTCTTC. This encodes CASSYSAAGGDEQFF.

As DNA, the CDR3 is TGTGCCAGCAGTGTCCCTCCCGACCCGCCCCCTACTAGCACAGATACGCAGTATTTT. Translated, it gives CASSVPPDPPPTSTDTQYF. The J gene is TRBJ2-3, the V gene TRBV5-4; D ambiguous. The V and J ends lost 5 bases and 0 bases respectively, with 25 bases between them. The germline gives CDR1 SGHNT, CDR2 YYREEE (reference sequence). This CDR3 has 19 residues.

This sequence joins TRBV5-1 and TRBJ2-7, with 7 positions matching TRBD2. This CDR3 contains 14 residues. Trimming removed 0 bases from V and 7 bases from J; junction bases left unmatched: 7. Germline CDR1 SGHRS, CDR2 YFSETQ. DNA of the CDR3: TGCGCCAGCAGCTTGGGGGAGGGTATGGGGGAGCAGTACTTC. Its protein product is CASSLGEGMGEQYF.

CDR3 loop: CASSQWSSVDRAWENTGELFF. The CDR3 DNA reads as TGCGCCAGCAGTCAATGGAGCTCCGTGGACAGGGCGTGGGAAAACACCGGGGAGCTGTTTTTT. V is TRBV23-1 and J is TRBJ2-2, with TRBD1 matching 8 bases. TRBV23-1 is an ORF; its function is uncertain. This CDR3 region has 21 residues. Trimming took 1 base from V and 2 from J; bases not matched to a gene: 18.

By share, this clone ranks as medium-sized. This rearrangement joins TRBV7-6 to TRBJ2-2; D may be TRBD2 (5 bases). The CDR3 consists of 15 residues. The V end lost 5 bases, the J end lost 5 bases, and 15 bases lay between the germline ends. The germline V gene encodes CDR1 SGHVS and CDR2 FNYEAQ. The CDR3 sequence is CASSLGRGMTGELFF. The CDR3 DNA sequence: TGTGCCAGCAGCCTCGGACGGGGAATGACCGGGGAGCTGTTTTTT.

The V and J genes are TRBV5-5 and TRBJ1-5; no clear D gene. The CDR3 loop spans 15 amino acids. V was trimmed by 0 bases and J by 6 bases, leaving 13 bases between them. The germline V gene encodes CDR1 SGHKS and CDR2 YYEKEE (reference sequence). CDR3 residues: CASSLVTGSAQPQHF. DNA of the CDR3: TGTGCCAGCAGCTTGGTGACGGGAAGCGCTCAGCCCCAGCATTTT.

In DNA form, the CDR3 reads TGTGCCAGCGCAGGGCTTTCTCCTTCCAACTATGGCTACACCTTC. This codes for CASAGLSPSNYGYTF. The chain has TRBV6-7 and TRBJ1-2; D possibly corresponds to TRBD1 (5 bases). TRBV6-7 falls under the ORF class, with uncertain function. V shed 8 bases and J shed 2 bases, with 18 bases lying between them. The CDR3 runs 15 residues.

V and J are TRBV19 and TRBJ2-2; 8 positions agree with TRBD1. CDR3 length equals 16 residues. The V gene's germline CDR1 is LNHDA and CDR2 SQIVND (reference sequence). The ends lost 7 bases at V and 5 bases at J; junction bases unmatched: 12. The CDR3 DNA follows: TGTGCCAGTAAAAGTATCGAGGACAGGGAGACCGGGGAGCTGTTTTTT. It is translated as CASKSIEDRETGELFF.

The rearrangement joins TRBV12-3 or TRBV12-4 to TRBJ1-2; D perhaps matches TRBD1 (5 bases). V gave up 7 bases and J gave up 8 bases, with 17 bases separating them. The CDR3 covers 13 residues. CDR3: CASIAQGRGGYTF. CDR3 bases: TGTGCCAGCATCGCCCAGGGACGCGGCGGCTACACCTTC.

V gene TRBV10-3 combines with J gene TRBJ1-2; D unresolved. V was cut by 3 bases and J by 1 base, with 6 bases left in between. The CDR3 extends over 13 amino acids. Germline V lookup: CDR1 ENHRY, CDR2 SYGVKD. The CDR3 spells CAISDWDNYGYTF. The CDR3, as DNA: TGTGCCATCAGTGATTGGGATAACTATGGCTACACCTTC.